This TCR beta chain was profiled in a study of cytomegalovirus exposure and HLA in healthy donors. Overall study context: Some 87 million unique TCRs from HLA-typed donors were held in an early release of data.

Broader study findings: CMV serostatus was the sole immune exposure data available. Most likely, a cluster of highly shared sequence variants arose as a sequencing artifact.

PCR employed 60 Vbeta and 13 Jbeta primers. The repertoire was sequenced with immunoSEQ multiplex PCR; TCRdb's copy has only in-frame clones and lacks some. Among roughly 120,000 clones listed, roughly 69% were seen once. Comments on this clone: Antigen unknown. One junction end does not reproduce the germline sequence, and a read error may be involved.

The TCR comes from a woman younger than 45 in good health and CMV-seronegative. Material for sequencing was PBMCs.

The DNA for the CDR3 is TGTGCCATCTCACGCGGGACTAGCGGGAGGGCCAGTCCCTTC. As protein: CAISRGTSGRASPF. The gene calls are TRBV25-1 and TRBJ2-7, with 16 bases matching TRBD2. The germline V gene has CDR1 MGHDK and CDR2 SYGVNS. This CDR3 spans 14 amino acids.